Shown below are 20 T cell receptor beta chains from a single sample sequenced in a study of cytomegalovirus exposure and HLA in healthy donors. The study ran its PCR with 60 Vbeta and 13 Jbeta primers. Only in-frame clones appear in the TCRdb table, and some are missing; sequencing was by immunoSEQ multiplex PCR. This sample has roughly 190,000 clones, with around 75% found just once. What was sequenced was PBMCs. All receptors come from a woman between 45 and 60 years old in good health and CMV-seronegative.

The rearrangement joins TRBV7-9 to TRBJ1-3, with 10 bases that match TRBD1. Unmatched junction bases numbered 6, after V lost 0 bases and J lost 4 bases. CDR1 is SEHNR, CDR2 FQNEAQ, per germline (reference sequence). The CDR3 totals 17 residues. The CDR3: CASSLATVGQGGNTIYF. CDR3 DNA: TGTGCCAGCAGCTTAGCGACCGTGGGACAGGGGGGAAACACCATATATTTT.

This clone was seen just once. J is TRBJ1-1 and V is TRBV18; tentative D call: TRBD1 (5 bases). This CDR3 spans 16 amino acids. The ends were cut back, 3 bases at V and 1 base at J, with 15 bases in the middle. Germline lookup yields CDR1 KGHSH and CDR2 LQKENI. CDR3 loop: CASSPTVRGGNTEAFF. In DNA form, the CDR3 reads TGTGCCAGCTCACCGACCGTTCGGGGGGGGAACACTGAAGCTTTCTTT.

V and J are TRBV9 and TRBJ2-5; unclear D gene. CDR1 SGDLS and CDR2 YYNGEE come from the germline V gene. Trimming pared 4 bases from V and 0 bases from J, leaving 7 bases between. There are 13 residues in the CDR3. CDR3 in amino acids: CASSSRYQETQYF. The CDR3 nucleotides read TGTGCCAGCAGCTCCAGGTACCAAGAGACCCAGTACTTC. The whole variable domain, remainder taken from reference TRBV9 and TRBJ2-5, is DSGVTQTPKHLITATGQRVTLRCSPRSGDLSVYWYQQSLDQGLQFLIQYYNGEERAKGNILERFSAQQFPDLHSELNLSSLELGDSALYFCASSSRYQETQYFGPGTRLLVL.

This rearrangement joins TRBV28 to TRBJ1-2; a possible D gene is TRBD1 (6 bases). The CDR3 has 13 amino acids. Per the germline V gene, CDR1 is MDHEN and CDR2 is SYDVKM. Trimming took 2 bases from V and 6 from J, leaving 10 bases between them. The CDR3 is CASSLGQRHGYTF. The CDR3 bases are TGTGCCAGCAGTTTAGGACAGAGGCATGGCTACACCTTC.

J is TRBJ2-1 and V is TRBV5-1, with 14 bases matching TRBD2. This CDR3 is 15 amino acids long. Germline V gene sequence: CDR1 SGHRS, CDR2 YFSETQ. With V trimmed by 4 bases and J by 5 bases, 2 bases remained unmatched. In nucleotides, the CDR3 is TGCGCCAGCAGCCCGGGACTAGCGGGGGACAATGAGCAGTTCTTC. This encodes CASSPGLAGDNEQFF.

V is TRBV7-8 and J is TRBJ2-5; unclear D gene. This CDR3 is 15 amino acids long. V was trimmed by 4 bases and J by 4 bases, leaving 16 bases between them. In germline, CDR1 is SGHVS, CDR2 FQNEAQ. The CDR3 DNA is TGTGCCAGCAGCTCCCGGAGTCCTCGAGGAGAGACCCAGTACTTC. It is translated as CASSSRSPRGETQYF.

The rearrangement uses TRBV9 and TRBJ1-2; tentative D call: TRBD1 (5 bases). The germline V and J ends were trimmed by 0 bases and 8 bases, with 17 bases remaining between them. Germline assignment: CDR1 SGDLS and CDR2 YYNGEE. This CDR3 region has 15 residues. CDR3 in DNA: TGTGCCAGCAGCGTAGATGGGGGGGGACGACGGGGCTACACCTTC. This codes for CASSVDGGGRRGYTF.

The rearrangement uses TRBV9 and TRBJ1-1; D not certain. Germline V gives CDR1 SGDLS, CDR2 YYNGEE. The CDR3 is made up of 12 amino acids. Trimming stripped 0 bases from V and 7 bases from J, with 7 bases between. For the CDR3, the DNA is TGTGCCAGCAGCGTAGACCACGGTGAAGCTTTCTTT. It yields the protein CASSVDHGEAFF.

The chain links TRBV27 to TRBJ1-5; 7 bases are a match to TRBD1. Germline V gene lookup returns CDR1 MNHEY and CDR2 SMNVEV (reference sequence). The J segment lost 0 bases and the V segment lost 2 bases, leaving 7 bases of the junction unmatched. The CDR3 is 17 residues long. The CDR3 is CASSLVGTAYSNQPQHF. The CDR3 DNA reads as TGTGCCAGCAGTTTAGTCGGGACAGCTTATAGCAATCAGCCCCAGCATTTT.

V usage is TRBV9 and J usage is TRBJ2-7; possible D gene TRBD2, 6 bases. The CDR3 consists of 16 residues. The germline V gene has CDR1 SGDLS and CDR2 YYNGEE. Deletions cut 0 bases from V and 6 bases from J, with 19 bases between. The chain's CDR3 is CASSVGFPGVLGEQYF. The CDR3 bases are TGTGCCAGCAGCGTAGGGTTCCCGGGAGTTTTGGGCGAGCAGTACTTC.

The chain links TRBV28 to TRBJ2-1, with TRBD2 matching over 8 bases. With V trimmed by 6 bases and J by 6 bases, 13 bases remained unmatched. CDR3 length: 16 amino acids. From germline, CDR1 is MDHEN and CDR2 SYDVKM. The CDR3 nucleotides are TGTGCCAGCAGAGACTTCACTAGCGGCGGCAGCAATGAGCAGTTCTTC. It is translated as CASRDFTSGGSNEQFF.

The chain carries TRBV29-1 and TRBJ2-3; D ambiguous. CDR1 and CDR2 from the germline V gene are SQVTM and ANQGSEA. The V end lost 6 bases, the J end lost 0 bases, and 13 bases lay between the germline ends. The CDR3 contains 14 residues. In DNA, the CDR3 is TGCAGCGTCCGCCGGTACTCTAGCACAGATACGCAGTATTTT. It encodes CSVRRYSSTDTQYF.

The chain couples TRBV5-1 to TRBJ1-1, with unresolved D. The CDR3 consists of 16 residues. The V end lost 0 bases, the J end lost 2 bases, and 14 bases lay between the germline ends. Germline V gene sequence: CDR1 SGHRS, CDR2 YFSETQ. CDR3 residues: CASSLGQTLLNTEAFF. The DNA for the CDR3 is TGCGCCAGCAGCTTGGGCCAGACTCTACTTAACACTGAAGCTTTCTTT.

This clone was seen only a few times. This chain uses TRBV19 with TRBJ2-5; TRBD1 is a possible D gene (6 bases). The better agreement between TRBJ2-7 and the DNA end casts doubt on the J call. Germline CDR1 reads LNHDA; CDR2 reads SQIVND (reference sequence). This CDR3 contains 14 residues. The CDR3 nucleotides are TGTGCCAGCCGGGAAGGCAGGGGTTCCTACGAGCAGTACTTC. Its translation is CASREGRGSYEQYF.

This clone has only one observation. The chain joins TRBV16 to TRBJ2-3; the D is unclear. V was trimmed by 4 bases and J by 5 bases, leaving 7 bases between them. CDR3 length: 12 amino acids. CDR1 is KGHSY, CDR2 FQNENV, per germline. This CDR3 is CASSPQEDTQYF. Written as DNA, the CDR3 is TGTGCCAGCAGCCCCCAGGAAGATACGCAGTATTTT.

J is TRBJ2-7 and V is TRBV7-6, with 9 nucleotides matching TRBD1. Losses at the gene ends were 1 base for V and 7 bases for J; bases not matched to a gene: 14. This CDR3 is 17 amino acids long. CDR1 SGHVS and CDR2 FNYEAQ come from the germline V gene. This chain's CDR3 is CASSLGTGEAPLDEQYF. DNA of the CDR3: TGTGCCAGCAGCTTAGGGACAGGGGAGGCCCCCCTGGATGAGCAGTACTTC.

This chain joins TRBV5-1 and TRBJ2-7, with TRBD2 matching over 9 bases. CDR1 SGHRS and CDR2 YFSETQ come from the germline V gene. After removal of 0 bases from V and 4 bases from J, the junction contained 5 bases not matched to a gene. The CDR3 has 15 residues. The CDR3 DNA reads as TGCGCCAGCAGCTTGGAAGCGGGGGGCCTATACGAGCAGTACTTC. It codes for CASSLEAGGLYEQYF.

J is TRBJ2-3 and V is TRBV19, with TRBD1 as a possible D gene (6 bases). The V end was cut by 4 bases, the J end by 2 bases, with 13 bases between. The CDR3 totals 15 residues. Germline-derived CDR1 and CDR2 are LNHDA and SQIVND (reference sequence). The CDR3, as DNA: TGTGCCAGTAGTACCTCGACAGGTTTCACAGATACGCAGTATTTT. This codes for CASSTSTGFTDTQYF. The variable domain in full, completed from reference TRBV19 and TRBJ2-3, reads DGGITQSPKYLFRKEGQNVTLSCEQNLNHDAMYWYRQDPGQGLRLIYYSQIVNDFQKGDIAEGYSVSREKKESFPLTVTSAQKNPTAFYLCASSTSTGFTDTQYFGPGTRLTVL.

DNA for the CDR3: TGTGCCAGCAGCTTAGACTCGTCCGGGAGGCTAAGTGAGCAGTTCTTC. This translates into CASSLDSSGRLSEQFF. The chain links TRBV7-2 to TRBJ2-1, with 7 bases lining up with TRBD2. J gave up 9 bases and V 1 base, and 12 bases lay outside the gene matches. Germline V gene lookup returns CDR1 SGHTA and CDR2 FQGNSA. The CDR3 is made up of 16 amino acids.

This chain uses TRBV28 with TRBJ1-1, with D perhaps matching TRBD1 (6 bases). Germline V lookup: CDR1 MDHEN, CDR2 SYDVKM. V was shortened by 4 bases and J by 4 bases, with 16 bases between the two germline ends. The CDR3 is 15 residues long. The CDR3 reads CASSYLQGYLTEAFF. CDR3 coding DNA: TGTGCCAGCAGTTACCTACAGGGATACCTCACTGAAGCTTTCTTT.